These T cell receptor beta chains were read from a single sample in a study of T cell responses to AZD1222 COVID-19 vaccine. Produced via immunoSEQ multiplex PCR; TCRdb's table is partial and in-frame only. The data hold about 76,000 clones, with approximately 90% observed a single time. The sequenced sample was peripheral blood, obtained on day 0 of AZD1222 vaccination. All receptors derive from an adult in good health. The CDR3 runs from the conserved cysteine through the conserved F or W. The order of the fields is D gene, J gene, V gene, clone size, CDR3 protein, CDR3 DNA. A D gene is named only where the DNA matches it firmly. Clone size is not always given. Where it is, it says once, few, many or a class for expanded clones.

d_call: NA; j_call: TRBJ1-2; v_call: TRBV14; clone_size: NA; cdr3_aa: CASSPSGDYGYTF; cdr3_nt: TGTGCCAGCAGCCCGTCAGGGGACTATGGCTACACCTTC
d_call: NA; j_call: TRBJ2-3; v_call: TRBV24-1; clone_size: NA; cdr3_aa: CATLNREGDTQYF; cdr3_nt: TGTGCCACCCTAAACAGGGAAGGGGATACGCAGTATTTT
d_call: NA; j_call: TRBJ2-6; v_call: TRBV2; clone_size: NA; cdr3_aa: CASSEEMVGANVLTF; cdr3_nt: TGTGCCAGCAGTGAAGAGATGGTTGGGGCCAACGTCCTGACTTTC
d_call: NA; j_call: TRBJ2-7; v_call: TRBV30; clone_size: NA; cdr3_aa: CAWSVQGSRGQYF; cdr3_nt: TGTGCCTGGAGTGTACAGGGCTCGAGGGGGCAGTACTTC
d_call: NA; j_call: TRBJ1-6; v_call: TRBV30; clone_size: NA; cdr3_aa: CASEPRPSMSPLHF; cdr3_nt: TGTGCCTCCGAACCTAGACCCTCCATGTCACCCCTCCACTTT
d_call: TRBD1; j_call: TRBJ1-5; v_call: TRBV6-5; clone_size: NA; cdr3_aa: CASSQGYRGQPQHF; cdr3_nt: TGTGCCAGCAGCCAAGGCTACAGGGGACAGCCCCAGCATTTT
d_call: NA; j_call: TRBJ2-1; v_call: TRBV4-1; clone_size: NA; cdr3_aa: CASSSSGRASPYNEQFF; cdr3_nt: TGCGCCAGCAGCTCGAGTGGGAGAGCGTCTCCCTACAATGAGCAGTTCTTC
d_call: NA; j_call: TRBJ1-4; v_call: TRBV6-5; clone_size: NA; cdr3_aa: CASSSPAGRPNEKLFF; cdr3_nt: TGTGCCAGCAGTTCTCCGGCGGGGCGCCCTAATGAAAAACTGTTTTTT
d_call: NA; j_call: TRBJ1-2; v_call: TRBV6-5; clone_size: NA; cdr3_aa: CASSSPGAYGYTF; cdr3_nt: TGTGCCAGCAGCTCACCAGGGGCCTATGGCTACACCTTC
d_call: NA; j_call: TRBJ1-5; v_call: TRBV28; clone_size: NA; cdr3_aa: CASGSGNQPQHF; cdr3_nt: TGTGCCAGCGGATCAGGGAATCAGCCCCAGCATTTT
d_call: TRBD2; j_call: TRBJ2-5; v_call: TRBV2; clone_size: once; cdr3_aa: CASSTRAGAAETQYF; cdr3_nt: TGTGCCAGCAGTACCCGAGCGGGGGCTGCGGAGACCCAGTACTTC
d_call: TRBD2; j_call: TRBJ2-1; v_call: TRBV7-2; clone_size: NA; cdr3_aa: CASSSMRFASGGEQFF; cdr3_nt: TGTGCCAGCAGCTCGATGCGTTTCGCTAGCGGGGGTGAGCAGTTCTTC
d_call: NA; j_call: TRBJ2-2; v_call: TRBV7-6; clone_size: NA; cdr3_aa: CASSLARPANTGELFF; cdr3_nt: TGTGCCAGCAGCTTAGCGCGTCCTGCGAACACCGGGGAGCTGTTTTTT
d_call: NA; j_call: TRBJ1-5; v_call: TRBV27; clone_size: once; cdr3_aa: CASILLFNQPQHF; cdr3_nt: TGTGCCAGCATATTGTTATTCAATCAGCCCCAGCATTTT
d_call: TRBD1; j_call: TRBJ2-7; v_call: TRBV5-1; clone_size: NA; cdr3_aa: CASSFRTGANYEQYF; cdr3_nt: TGCGCCAGCAGCTTCCGGACAGGGGCAAACTACGAGCAGTACTTC
d_call: NA; j_call: TRBJ1-1; v_call: TRBV7-8; clone_size: NA; cdr3_aa: CASTKTGSEAFF; cdr3_nt: TGTGCCAGCACCAAAACAGGATCTGAAGCTTTCTTT
d_call: NA; j_call: TRBJ2-5; v_call: TRBV27; clone_size: NA; cdr3_aa: CASSPALGSETQYF; cdr3_nt: TGTGCCAGCAGTCCCGCGCTAGGATCAGAGACCCAGTACTTC
d_call: TRBD2; j_call: TRBJ2-2; v_call: TRBV6-5; clone_size: few; cdr3_aa: CASIGLAGGTGELFF; cdr3_nt: TGTGCCAGCATTGGACTAGCGGGTGGCACCGGGGAGCTGTTTTTT
d_call: NA; j_call: TRBJ2-5; v_call: TRBV7-8; clone_size: NA; cdr3_aa: CASSLGATQETQYF; cdr3_nt: TGTGCCAGCAGCTTAGGTGCGACCCAAGAGACCCAGTACTTC
d_call: NA; j_call: TRBJ1-1; v_call: TRBV7-9; clone_size: NA; cdr3_aa: CASSPTGRMRTEAFF; cdr3_nt: TGTGCCAGCAGCCCTACAGGGAGGATGCGAACTGAAGCTTTCTTT
d_call: NA; j_call: TRBJ2-3; v_call: TRBV24-1; clone_size: NA; cdr3_aa: CATSDPVTSDTQYF; cdr3_nt: TGTGCCACCAGTGACCCCGTCACCTCAGATACGCAGTATTTT
d_call: NA; j_call: TRBJ1-2; v_call: TRBV3-1/TRBV3-2; clone_size: once; cdr3_aa: CASSQGRGSGYTF; cdr3_nt: TGTGCCAGCAGCCAAGGGCGCGGAAGCGGCTACACCTTC
d_call: NA; j_call: TRBJ2-7; v_call: TRBV28; clone_size: NA; cdr3_aa: CASSLWTGLAHEQYF; cdr3_nt: TGTGCCAGCAGTTTATGGACAGGCCTCGCCCACGAGCAGTACTTC
d_call: NA; j_call: TRBJ1-5; v_call: TRBV28; clone_size: NA; cdr3_aa: CASIGSIGSNQPQHF; cdr3_nt: TGTGCCAGCATCGGGTCTATTGGTAGCAATCAGCCCCAGCATTTT
d_call: NA; j_call: TRBJ2-1; v_call: TRBV7-3; clone_size: few; cdr3_aa: CASSPFPRAGTYNEQFF; cdr3_nt: TGTGCCAGCAGCCCCTTTCCACGGGCGGGTACCTACAATGAGCAGTTCTTC
d_call: NA; j_call: TRBJ2-2; v_call: TRBV6-4; clone_size: few; cdr3_aa: CASSVSRNFGELFF; cdr3_nt: TGTGCCAGCAGTGTTAGCAGGAATTTCGGGGAGCTGTTTTTT
d_call: NA; j_call: TRBJ1-2; v_call: TRBV4-2; clone_size: few; cdr3_aa: CASSQVNHYGYTF; cdr3_nt: TGTGCCAGCAGCCAAGTGAACCATTATGGCTACACCTTC
d_call: TRBD2; j_call: TRBJ2-2; v_call: TRBV5-4; clone_size: NA; cdr3_aa: CASSQGLAGGSTGELFF; cdr3_nt: TGTGCCAGCAGCCAGGGACTAGCGGGAGGGAGTACCGGGGAGCTGTTTTTT
d_call: NA; j_call: TRBJ2-2; v_call: TRBV10-3; clone_size: NA; cdr3_aa: CAISESAGLAGELFF; cdr3_nt: TGTGCCATCAGTGAGTCGGCAGGCTTAGCCGGGGAGCTGTTTTTT
d_call: NA; j_call: TRBJ1-5; v_call: TRBV1; clone_size: NA; cdr3_aa: CTSVPQPQHF; cdr3_nt: TGCACCAGCGTGCCCCAGCCCCAGCATTTT
d_call: TRBD1; j_call: TRBJ1-5; v_call: TRBV6-1; clone_size: NA; cdr3_aa: CASSDLRGQGHQPQHF; cdr3_nt: TGTGCCAGCAGTGACCTTAGGGGACAGGGACATCAGCCCCAGCATTTT
d_call: NA; j_call: TRBJ1-5; v_call: TRBV10-3; clone_size: NA; cdr3_aa: CAISPLSNQPQHF; cdr3_nt: TGTGCCATCAGTCCTTTAAGCAATCAGCCCCAGCATTTT
d_call: NA; j_call: TRBJ2-2; v_call: TRBV6-5; clone_size: NA; cdr3_aa: CASRKPGQNTGELFF; cdr3_nt: TGTGCCAGCAGGAAGCCAGGGCAAAACACCGGGGAGCTGTTTTTT
d_call: NA; j_call: TRBJ2-2; v_call: TRBV29-1; clone_size: once; cdr3_aa: CSVGQGSGELFF; cdr3_nt: TGCAGCGTTGGCCAAGGTTCCGGGGAGCTGTTTTTT
d_call: NA; j_call: TRBJ2-7; v_call: TRBV5-4; clone_size: NA; cdr3_aa: CASSSRQSPPYEQYF; cdr3_nt: TGTGCCAGCAGCTCACGACAGTCGCCTCCCTACGAGCAGTACTTC
d_call: NA; j_call: TRBJ2-5; v_call: TRBV5-1; clone_size: NA; cdr3_aa: CASSLGYGGRVYQETQYF; cdr3_nt: TGCGCCAGCAGCTTGGGTTACGGGGGAAGGGTGTACCAAGAGACCCAGTACTTC
d_call: NA; j_call: TRBJ2-3; v_call: TRBV30; clone_size: once; cdr3_aa: CAWRTQMGLRPTDTQYF; cdr3_nt: TGTGCCTGGAGGACCCAGATGGGACTGCGCCCCACAGATACGCAGTATTTT
d_call: NA; j_call: TRBJ1-4; v_call: TRBV7-9; clone_size: NA; cdr3_aa: CASSLAEGTNEKLFF; cdr3_nt: TGTGCCAGCAGCTTAGCGGAGGGAACTAATGAAAAACTGTTTTTT
d_call: NA; j_call: TRBJ2-5; v_call: TRBV5-4; clone_size: NA; cdr3_aa: CASSLGQTTQETQYF; cdr3_nt: TGTGCCAGCAGCTTGGGTCAGACTACACAAGAGACCCAGTACTTC
d_call: NA; j_call: TRBJ2-1; v_call: TRBV2; clone_size: NA; cdr3_aa: CASSARLILSSYNEQFF; cdr3_nt: TGTGCCAGCAGTGCTCGTCTCATTTTAAGCTCCTACAATGAGCAGTTCTTC
d_call: NA; j_call: TRBJ1-2; v_call: TRBV5-5; clone_size: NA; cdr3_aa: CASSLMGSQGGYTF; cdr3_nt: TGTGCCAGCAGCTTGATGGGGTCCCAGGGTGGCTACACCTTC
d_call: NA; j_call: TRBJ1-6; v_call: TRBV28; clone_size: few; cdr3_aa: CASSSRGGDHSPLHF; cdr3_nt: TGTGCCAGCAGTTCCCGGGGAGGGGACCATTCACCCCTCCACTTT
d_call: NA; j_call: TRBJ2-2; v_call: TRBV9; clone_size: NA; cdr3_aa: CASSADQPDTGELFF; cdr3_nt: TGTGCCAGCAGCGCCGACCAGCCGGACACCGGGGAGCTGTTTTTT
d_call: TRBD2; j_call: TRBJ2-3; v_call: TRBV7-9; clone_size: NA; cdr3_aa: CASSPLTSGSSTQYF; cdr3_nt: TGTGCCAGCAGTCCACTTACTAGCGGGAGTAGTACGCAGTATTTT